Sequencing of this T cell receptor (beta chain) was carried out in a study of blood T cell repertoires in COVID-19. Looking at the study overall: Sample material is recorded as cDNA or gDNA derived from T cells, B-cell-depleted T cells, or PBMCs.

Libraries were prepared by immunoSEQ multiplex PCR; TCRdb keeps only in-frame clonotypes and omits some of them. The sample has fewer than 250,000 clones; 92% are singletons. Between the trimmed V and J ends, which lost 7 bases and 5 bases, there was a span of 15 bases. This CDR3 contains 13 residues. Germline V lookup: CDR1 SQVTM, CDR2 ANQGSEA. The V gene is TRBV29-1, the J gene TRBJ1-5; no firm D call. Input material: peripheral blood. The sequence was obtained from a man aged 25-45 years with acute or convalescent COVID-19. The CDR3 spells CSAQVARDQPQHF. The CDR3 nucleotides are TGCAGCGCCCAGGTGGCTCGCGATCAGCCCCAGCATTTT.